The clone carrying this TCR beta chain was found once. The data stem from a study of pediatric ulcerative colitis. Rectal tissue came from one to two pinch biopsies taken at colonoscopy. This table comes from immunoSEQ multiplex PCR, and its TCRdb copy is limited to in-frame clones, with some not included. The sample includes approximately 37,000 clones, 75% of them seen just once. The source material was gut tissue. The TCR was taken from a boy between 5 and 17 years old with severe ulcerative colitis.

The CDR3 here is CASRPESTGGREKLFF. As DNA, the CDR3 is TGCGCCAGCAGACCCGAATCGACAGGGGGAAGGGAAAAACTGTTTTTT. The V gene is TRBV5-1, the J gene TRBJ1-4, with 9 bases matching TRBD1. Unmatched junction bases numbered 13, after V lost 5 bases and J lost 8 bases. This CDR3 has 16 residues. Germline CDR1 SGHRS, CDR2 YFSETQ.